This TCR beta chain was found in a study of T-cell reconstitution after alpha-beta-depleted transplantation in children. Broader study findings: Reports say that about two months after transplant, the alpha-beta T cells came out of several hundred graft clones that had expanded.

For TCRbeta, the library was prepared with unique molecular identifiers. TCRdb called the PCR reads again in MiXCR, with one record for every CDR3 protein. The data show a few hundred thousand distinct CDR3 sequences, 25% to 30% seen once. To note about this clonotype: Its antigen remains unidentified.

Trimming took 2 bases from V and 5 from J, leaving 12 bases between them. In germline, CDR1 is MDHEN, CDR2 SYDVKM. This CDR3 has 14 amino acids. This clonotype was sampled from a boy under three years old with Wiskott-Aldrich syndrome, due to receive a stem cell transplant. The chain uses TRBV28 and TRBJ2-5; the D is unclear. The sequencing used PBMCs, collected before TCRalphabeta/CD19-depleted stem cell transplant. The CDR3 sequence: CASSLPPPRETQYF. Here the CDR3 DNA reads TGTGCCAGCAGTTTACCGCCCCCACGGGAGACCCAGTACTTC.